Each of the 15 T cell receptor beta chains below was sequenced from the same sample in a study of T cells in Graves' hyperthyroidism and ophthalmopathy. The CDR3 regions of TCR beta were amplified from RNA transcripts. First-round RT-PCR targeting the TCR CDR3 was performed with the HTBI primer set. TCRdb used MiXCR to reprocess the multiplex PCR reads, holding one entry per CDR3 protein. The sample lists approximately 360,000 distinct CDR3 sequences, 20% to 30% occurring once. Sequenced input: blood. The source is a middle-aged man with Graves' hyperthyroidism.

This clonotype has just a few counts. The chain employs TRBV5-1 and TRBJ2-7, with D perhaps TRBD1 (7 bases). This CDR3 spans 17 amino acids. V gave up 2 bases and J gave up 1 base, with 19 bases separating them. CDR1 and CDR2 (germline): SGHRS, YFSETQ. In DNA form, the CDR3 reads TGCGCCAGCAGCTTAGCCAAGACAGGGCGGGGTTCCTACGAGCAGTACTTC. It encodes CASSLAKTGRGSYEQYF. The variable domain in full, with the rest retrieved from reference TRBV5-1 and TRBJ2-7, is KAGVTQTPRYLIKTRGQQVTLSCSPISGHRSVSWYQQTPGQGLQFLFEYFSETQRNKGNFPGRFSGRQFSNSRSEMNVSTLELGDSALYLCASSLAKTGRGSYEQYFGPGTRLTVT.

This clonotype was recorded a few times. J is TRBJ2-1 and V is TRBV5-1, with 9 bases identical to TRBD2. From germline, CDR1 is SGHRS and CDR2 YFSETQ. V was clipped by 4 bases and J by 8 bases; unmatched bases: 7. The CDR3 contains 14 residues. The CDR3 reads CASSNSGSRYEQFF. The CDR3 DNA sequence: TGCGCCAGCAGCAATAGCGGGAGTAGGTATGAGCAGTTCTTC.

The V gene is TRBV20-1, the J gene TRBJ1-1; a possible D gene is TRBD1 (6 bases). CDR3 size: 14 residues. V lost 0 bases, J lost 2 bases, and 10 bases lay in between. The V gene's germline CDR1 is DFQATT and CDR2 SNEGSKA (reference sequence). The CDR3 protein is CSARDWGQNTEAFF. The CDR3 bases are TGCAGTGCTAGAGATTGGGGGCAAAACACTGAAGCTTTCTTT.

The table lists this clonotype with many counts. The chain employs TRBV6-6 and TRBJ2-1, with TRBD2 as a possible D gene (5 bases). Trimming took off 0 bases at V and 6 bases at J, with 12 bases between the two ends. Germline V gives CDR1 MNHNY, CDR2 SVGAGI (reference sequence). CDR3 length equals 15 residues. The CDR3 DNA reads TGTGCCAGCAGTTACTCGAATCCCCGGGGCAATGAGCAGTTCTTC. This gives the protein CASSYSNPRGNEQFF.

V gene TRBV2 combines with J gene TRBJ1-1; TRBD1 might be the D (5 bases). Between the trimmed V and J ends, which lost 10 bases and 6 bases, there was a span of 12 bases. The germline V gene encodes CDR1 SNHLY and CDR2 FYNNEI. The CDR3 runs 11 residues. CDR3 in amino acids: CANQGAAEAFF. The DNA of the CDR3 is TGTGCCAACCAGGGTGCGGCTGAAGCTTTCTTT. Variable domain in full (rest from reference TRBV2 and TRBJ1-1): EPEVTQTPSHQVTQMGQEVILRCVPISNHLYFYWYRQILGQKVEFLVSFYNNEISEKSEIFDDQFSVERPDGSNFTLKIRSTKLEDSAMYFCANQGAAEAFFGQGTRLTVV.

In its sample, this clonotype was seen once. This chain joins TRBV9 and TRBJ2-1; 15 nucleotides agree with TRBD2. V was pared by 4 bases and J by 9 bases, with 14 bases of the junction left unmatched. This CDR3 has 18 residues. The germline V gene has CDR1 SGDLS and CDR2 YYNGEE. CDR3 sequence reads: CASSFRTSGRAHNVEQFF. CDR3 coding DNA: TGTGCCAGCAGCTTCCGGACTAGCGGGAGGGCCCACAATGTTGAGCAGTTCTTC.

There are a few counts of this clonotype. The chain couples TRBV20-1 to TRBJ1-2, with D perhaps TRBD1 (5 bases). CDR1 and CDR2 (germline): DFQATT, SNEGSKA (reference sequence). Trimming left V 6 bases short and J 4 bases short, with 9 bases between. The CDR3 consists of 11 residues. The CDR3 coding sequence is TGCAGTGCGGGGACCCCCTATGGCTACACCTTC. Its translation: CSAGTPYGYTF.

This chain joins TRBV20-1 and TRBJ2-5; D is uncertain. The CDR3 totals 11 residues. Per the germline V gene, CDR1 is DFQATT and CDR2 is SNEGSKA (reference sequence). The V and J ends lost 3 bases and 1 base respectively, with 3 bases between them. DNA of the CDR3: TGCAGTGCTAGGACCCAAGAGACCCAGTACTTC. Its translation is CSARTQETQYF.

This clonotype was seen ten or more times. The CDR3 DNA sequence: TGTGCCACCCGGGTTCCTTCCACAGATACGCAGTATTTT. It is translated as CATRVPSTDTQYF. The rearrangement uses TRBV28 and TRBJ2-3; D is uncertain. V lost 10 bases to trimming and J lost 2 bases, with 13 bases between them. CDR3 size: 13 residues. Germline CDR1 and CDR2: MDHEN and SYDVKM. The complete variable domain, with remaining parts taken from reference TRBV28 and TRBJ2-3, reads DVKVTQSSRYLVKRTGEKVFLECVQDMDHENMFWYRQDPGLGLRLIYFSYDVKMKEKGDIPEGYSVSREKKERFSLILESASTNQTSMYLCATRVPSTDTQYFGPGTRLTVL.

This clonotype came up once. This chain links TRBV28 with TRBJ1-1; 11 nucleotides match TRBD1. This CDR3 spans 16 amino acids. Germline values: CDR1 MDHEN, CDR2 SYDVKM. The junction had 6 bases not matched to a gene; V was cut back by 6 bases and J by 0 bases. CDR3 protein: CASSPPDRGLNTEAFF. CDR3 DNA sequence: TGTGCCAGCAGCCCTCCGGACAGGGGGCTGAACACTGAAGCTTTCTTT.

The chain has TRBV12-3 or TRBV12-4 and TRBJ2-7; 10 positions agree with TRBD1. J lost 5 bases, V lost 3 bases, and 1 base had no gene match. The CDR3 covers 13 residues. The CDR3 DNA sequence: TGTGCCAGCAGTTTGGGGACAGGGGACGAGCAGTACTTC. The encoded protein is CASSLGTGDEQYF.

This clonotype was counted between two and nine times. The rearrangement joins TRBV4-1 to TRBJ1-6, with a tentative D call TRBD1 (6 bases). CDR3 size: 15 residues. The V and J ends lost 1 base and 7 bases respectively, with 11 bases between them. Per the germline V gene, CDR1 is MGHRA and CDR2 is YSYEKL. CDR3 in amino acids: CASSQATGLNSPLHF. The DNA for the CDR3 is TGCGCCAGCAGCCAAGCCACAGGGCTCAATTCACCCCTCCACTTT.

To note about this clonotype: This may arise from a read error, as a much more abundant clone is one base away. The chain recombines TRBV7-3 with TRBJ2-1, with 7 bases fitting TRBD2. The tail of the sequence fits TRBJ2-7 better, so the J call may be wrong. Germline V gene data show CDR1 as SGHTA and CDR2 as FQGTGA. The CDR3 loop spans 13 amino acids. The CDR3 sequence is CASSSTGRNEQYF. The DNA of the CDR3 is TGTGCCAGCAGCTCCACCGGGAGGAATGAGCAGTACTTC.

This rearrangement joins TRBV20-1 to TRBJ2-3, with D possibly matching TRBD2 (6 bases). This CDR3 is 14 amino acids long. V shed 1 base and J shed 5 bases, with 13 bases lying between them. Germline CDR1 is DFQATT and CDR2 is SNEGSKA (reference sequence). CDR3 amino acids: CSARAAGSRDTQYF. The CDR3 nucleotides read TGCAGTGCTAGAGCCGCGGGAAGTAGAGATACGCAGTATTTT.

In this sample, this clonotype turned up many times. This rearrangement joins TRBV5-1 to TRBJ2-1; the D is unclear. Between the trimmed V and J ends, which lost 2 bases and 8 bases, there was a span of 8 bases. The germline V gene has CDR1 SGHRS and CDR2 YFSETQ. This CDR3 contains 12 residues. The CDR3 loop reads CASSFGTHEQFF. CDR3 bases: TGCGCCAGCAGCTTCGGAACACATGAGCAGTTCTTC.